Listed here are 5 T cell receptor beta chains from one sample, sequenced in a study of blood T cell repertoires in COVID-19. TCRdb's copy holds only in-frame clones and misses some; the assay was immunoSEQ multiplex PCR. The data contain 200,000 or so clones, more than 65% of them seen just once; the ten biggest clones take up around 3%. Material for sequencing was peripheral blood. The receptor source for this set is a woman in her thirties who had recovered from COVID-19.

This clone was seen only once. V is TRBV19 and J is TRBJ2-3; D is uncertain. The germline V gene has CDR1 LNHDA and CDR2 SQIVND (reference sequence). The CDR3 consists of 14 residues. V gave up 7 bases and J gave up 1 base, with 12 bases separating them. Here the CDR3 reads CASTLALRTDTQYF. CDR3 in DNA: TGTGCCAGTACGTTAGCCCTCCGCACAGATACGCAGTATTTT.

This rearrangement joins TRBV19 to TRBJ2-2; TRBD2 matches 12 bases. The CDR3 extends over 15 amino acids. In germline, CDR1 is LNHDA, CDR2 SQIVND (reference sequence). The trim removed 7 bases at V and 7 bases at J, leaving 7 bases unmatched. This CDR3 reads CASTRLAGANGELFF. The CDR3 region has the DNA TGTGCCAGTACCAGACTAGCGGGAGCGAACGGGGAGCTGTTTTTT.

The chain is built from TRBV2 and TRBJ2-3; 11 bases are shared with TRBD2. CDR3 size: 18 residues. Trimming took 0 bases from V and 6 from J; bases not matched to a gene: 11. Germline CDR1 reads SNHLY; CDR2 reads FYNNEI. The CDR3 DNA reads as TGTGCCAGCAGTGAAGCGCGTCCCCTAGCGGGGGGAAGGGATACGCAGTATTTT. Its translation: CASSEARPLAGGRDTQYF.

The J gene is TRBJ1-2, the V gene TRBV6-4, with TRBD1 matching 10 bases. The V gene end was trimmed by 6 bases and the J gene end by 4 bases; junction bases not matched to a gene: 8. From germline, CDR1 is MRHNA and CDR2 SNTAGT. CDR3 length: 15 residues. The CDR3 coding sequence is TGTGCCAGCAGAGCCGGGACAGGGGTGGGCTATGGCTACACCTTC. Amino acids: CASRAGTGVGYGYTF.

The chain combines TRBV28 with TRBJ1-5, with 10 bases lining up with TRBD1. V was clipped by 7 bases and J by 3 bases; unmatched bases: 6. Per the germline V gene, CDR1 is MDHEN and CDR2 is SYDVKM. This CDR3 has 15 amino acids. CDR3 amino acids: CASNRDRGNNQPQHF. The CDR3 DNA follows: TGTGCCAGCAACCGGGACAGGGGTAACAATCAGCCCCAGCATTTT.